The 20 T cell receptor beta chains presented below share a single source sample, sequenced in a study of OX40 agonist ivuxolimab in advanced cancers. TCRdb's copy holds only in-frame clones and misses some; the assay was immunoSEQ multiplex PCR. Among tens of thousands of clones listed, over 75% were seen once. Specimen: CD4+ or CD8+ T cells sorted from blood, collected in a trial of the OX40 agonist ivuxolimab. The receptor source for this set is an adult with an advanced solid tumor such as melanoma, head and neck, liver or kidney cancer.

CDR3 amino acids: CASSPLRGGTDTQYF. CDR3 sequence (DNA): TGCGCCAGCAGCCCCCTCAGGGGAGGCACAGATACGCAGTATTTT. The chain combines TRBV4-3 with TRBJ2-3; perhaps TRBD1 as D (6 bases). Between the trimmed V and J ends, which lost 4 bases and 1 base, there was a span of 12 bases. The CDR3 has 15 amino acids. The germline V gene encodes CDR1 LGHNA and CDR2 YSLEER.

CDR3 loop: CASWSGYGETQYF. The CDR3 DNA follows: TGTGCCAGCTGGAGCGGGTATGGGGAGACCCAGTACTTC. The V gene is TRBV28, the J gene TRBJ2-5, with a possible D match to TRBD2 (6 bases). Deletions cut 8 bases from V and 5 bases from J, with 15 bases between. This CDR3 is 13 amino acids long. Germline CDR1 is MDHEN and CDR2 is SYDVKM.

The V call is TRBV5-1, the J call TRBJ2-7; 9 nucleotides line up with TRBD1. The CDR3 is made up of 14 amino acids. CDR1 SGHRS and CDR2 YFSETQ come from the germline V gene. Trimming cost V 4 bases and J 3 bases; bases outside gene matches: 5. The CDR3 here is CASSRTGDGYEQYF. The CDR3 DNA reads TGCGCCAGCAGCAGGACAGGGGATGGCTACGAGCAGTACTTC. The variable domain in full, completed from reference TRBV5-1 and TRBJ2-7, reads KAGVTQTPRYLIKTRGQQVTLSCSPISGHRSVSWYQQTPGQGLQFLFEYFSETQRNKGNFPGRFSGRQFSNSRSEMNVSTLELGDSALYLCASSRTGDGYEQYFGPGTRLTVT.

The J gene is TRBJ2-1, the V gene TRBV5-1; the D call may be TRBD1 or TRBD2 (5 bases each). Per germline, CDR1 SGHRS and CDR2 YFSETQ. Trimming stripped 6 bases from V and 0 bases from J, with 10 bases between. CDR3 length: 14 residues. CDR3 sequence reads: CASTGLSSYNEQFF. In nucleotides, the CDR3 is TGCGCCAGCACGGGGCTAAGCTCCTACAATGAGCAGTTCTTC.

CDR3 nucleotides: TGTGCCAGCAGTTTAATTTCCCTCGGACAGGGACACAATCAGCCCCAGCATTTT. Protein product: CASSLISLGQGHNQPQHF. The V call is TRBV28, the J call TRBJ1-5; TRBD1 agrees at 8 bases. CDR3 length equals 18 residues. Germline V lookup: CDR1 MDHEN, CDR2 SYDVKM. V dropped 2 bases and J dropped 3; count of bases not matched to a gene: 12.

The chain recombines TRBV19 with TRBJ1-5; D may be TRBD1 (6 bases). Germline lookup yields CDR1 LNHDA and CDR2 SQIVND (reference sequence). The V and J ends lost 7 bases and 1 base respectively, with 14 bases between them. The CDR3 sequence is 15 residues long. CDR3 sequence reads: CASKIQGGSNQPQHF. In DNA, the CDR3 is TGTGCCAGTAAAATACAGGGAGGCAGCAATCAGCCCCAGCATTTT. Drawing the rest from reference TRBV19 and TRBJ1-5, the complete variable domain is DGGITQSPKYLFRKEGQNVTLSCEQNLNHDAMYWYRQDPGQGLRLIYYSQIVNDFQKGDIAEGYSVSREKKESFPLTVTSAQKNPTAFYLCASKIQGGSNQPQHFGDGTRLSIL.

The chain links TRBV6-5 to TRBJ2-5, with 9 bases lining up with TRBD2. Trimming took 3 bases from V and 5 from J; bases not matched to a gene: 7. This CDR3 spans 15 amino acids. From germline, CDR1 is MNHEY and CDR2 SVGAGI. CDR3 sequence reads: CASSYGGRGGETQYF. The DNA of the CDR3 is TGTGCCAGCAGTTATGGCGGGAGGGGGGGGGAGACCCAGTACTTC.

V and J are TRBV30 and TRBJ2-3; the match to TRBD2 covers 9 bases. The germline CDR1 and CDR2 sequences are GTSNPN and SVGIG (reference sequence). V gave up 2 bases and J gave up 4 bases; unmatched junction bases: 16. The CDR3 totals 18 residues. The CDR3 here is CAWSTDLGERGAADTQYF. The CDR3 coding sequence is TGTGCCTGGAGTACCGACCTTGGGGAGCGGGGGGCGGCAGATACGCAGTATTTT.

This clone appeared a single time. At one end, the junction sequence differs from germline, possibly due to a read error. The CDR3 DNA is TGTGCTAGCAGCTCGAGGCTGTCCGGAGGAGGGGAGACCCAGTACTTC. Protein: CASSSRLSGGGETQYF. This chain connects TRBV7-7 to TRBJ2-5; a possible D gene is TRBD2 (6 bases). CDR1 is SSHAT, CDR2 FNYEAQ, per germline (reference sequence). This CDR3 contains 16 residues.

The chain joins TRBV30 to TRBJ2-4, with D unclear. Germline values: CDR1 GTSNPN, CDR2 SVGIG (reference sequence). This CDR3 has 11 amino acids. The V end lost 2 bases, the J end lost 4 bases, and 3 bases lay between the germline ends. The CDR3 DNA follows: TGTGCCTGGAGTTTAAAAAACATTCAGTACTTC. Its protein product is CAWSLKNIQYF. The full variable domain, with the rest looked up from reference TRBV30 and TRBJ2-4, is SQTIHQWPATLVQPVGSPLSLECTVEGTSNPNLYWYRQAAGRGLQLLFYSVGIGQISSEVPQNLSASRPQDRQFILSSKKLLLSDSGFYLCAWSLKNIQYFGAGTRLSVL.

The gene calls are TRBV2 and TRBJ1-1, with 10 bases aligning to TRBD1. Trimming removed 6 bases from V and 1 base from J; junction bases left unmatched: 8. The CDR3 has 16 residues. The germline gives CDR1 SNHLY, CDR2 FYNNEI. The chain's CDR3 is CASRIRDRGQNTEAFF. The CDR3 DNA reads as TGTGCCAGCAGGATCCGGGACAGGGGCCAGAACACTGAAGCTTTCTTT.

A single count supports this clone. The V gene is TRBV7-2, the J gene TRBJ2-7; 11 nucleotides align to TRBD2. This CDR3 has 16 residues. The trim removed 4 bases at V and 2 bases at J, leaving 7 bases unmatched. CDR1 SGHTA and CDR2 FQGNSA come from the germline V gene. In DNA form, the CDR3 reads TGTGCCAGCAGCTCCTCACTAGCGGGAGTTGCCTACGAGCAGTACTTC. Its protein is CASSSSLAGVAYEQYF. Variable domain in full (rest from reference TRBV7-2 and TRBJ2-7): GAGVSQSPSNKVTEKGKDVELRCDPISGHTALYWYRQSLGQGLEFLIYFQGNSAPDKSGLPSDRFSAERTGGSVSTLTIQRTQQEDSAVYLCASSSSLAGVAYEQYFGPGTRLTVT.

The chain recombines TRBV29-1 with TRBJ2-7, with a possible D match to TRBD2 (5 bases). V gave up 7 bases and J gave up 1 base, with 11 bases separating them. Germline V gene sequence: CDR1 SQVTM, CDR2 ANQGSEA. CDR3 length: 12 residues. The CDR3 sequence is CSGKLGSYEQYF. The CDR3 nucleotides read TGCAGCGGCAAACTAGGGTCCTACGAGCAGTACTTC.

The V call is TRBV29-1, the J call TRBJ2-7, with 13 bases aligning to TRBD2. From germline, CDR1 is SQVTM and CDR2 ANQGSEA. CDR3 length: 17 amino acids. The V and J ends lost 7 bases and 3 bases, in that order; junction bases with no gene match: 15. CDR3 protein: CSGKAGLAGRLDYEQYF. The CDR3 nucleotides are TGCAGCGGGAAGGCGGGACTAGCGGGACGGCTCGACTACGAGCAGTACTTC.

The rearrangement joins TRBV7-8 to TRBJ2-5; 12 nucleotides line up with TRBD2. The V and J ends lost 2 bases and 2 bases, in that order; junction bases with no gene match: 3. This CDR3 spans 16 amino acids. Germline assignment: CDR1 SGHVS and CDR2 FQNEAQ. CDR3 amino acids: CASSLNLAGGQETQYF. The CDR3 DNA reads as TGTGCCAGCAGCTTAAATCTAGCGGGAGGGCAAGAGACCCAGTACTTC. Drawing the rest from reference TRBV7-8 and TRBJ2-5, the complete variable domain is GAGVSQSPRYKVAKRGQDVALRCDPISGHVSLFWYQQALGQGPEFLTYFQNEAQLDKSGLPSDRFFAERPEGSVSTLKIQRTQQEDSAVYLCASSLNLAGGQETQYFGPGTRLLVL.

The chain recombines TRBV6-4 with TRBJ1-1, with 8 positions matching TRBD1. The junction had 4 bases not matched to a gene; V was cut back by 6 bases and J by 7 bases. This CDR3 contains 12 residues. Germline CDR1 reads MRHNA; CDR2 reads SNTAGT. CDR3 residues: CASRTGANEAFF. For the CDR3, the DNA is TGTGCCAGCAGGACAGGGGCGAATGAAGCTTTCTTT.

The chain uses TRBV28 and TRBJ2-3; 9 nucleotides agree with TRBD2. V lost 2 bases to trimming and J lost 1 base; unmatched junction nucleotides: 10. CDR1 MDHEN and CDR2 SYDVKM come from the germline V gene. The CDR3 is 18 amino acids. CDR3 residues: CASSLTAGGPWGTDTQYF. In DNA form, the CDR3 reads TGTGCCAGCAGTTTAACTGCGGGAGGGCCGTGGGGCACAGATACGCAGTATTTT.

The V gene is TRBV19, the J gene TRBJ1-1; a weak D match, TRBD1 (5 bases). The V end was cut by 2 bases, the J end by 1 base, with 20 bases between. CDR1 is LNHDA, CDR2 SQIVND, per germline (reference sequence). This CDR3 has 18 residues. CDR3 sequence: CASSIIRSKTVSNTEAFF. The CDR3 DNA follows: TGTGCCAGTAGTATAATTCGGTCCAAGACAGTCTCGAACACTGAAGCTTTCTTT.

The DNA for the CDR3 is TGTGCCAGCAGCCCCGGGGGGAATGAGCAGTTCTTC. Protein sequence: CASSPGGNEQFF. The rearrangement links TRBV11-3 to TRBJ2-1, with 7 bases lining up with TRBD2. Germline V CDR1 and CDR2: SGHNT, YENEEA. The CDR3 covers 12 residues. V shed 5 bases and J 7 bases; nucleotides not matched to a gene: 2. The variable domain in full, with the rest retrieved from reference TRBV11-3 and TRBJ2-1, is EAGVVQSPRYKIIEKKQPVAFWCNPISGHNTLYWYLQNLGQGPELLIRYENEEAVDDSQLPKDRFSAERLKGVDSTLKIQPAELGDSAVYLCASSPGGNEQFFGPGTRLTVL.

The chain has TRBV6-6 and TRBJ1-3, with D tentatively TRBD1 (5 bases). The CDR3 has 15 residues. Trimming removed 5 bases at V and 4 bases at J, with 15 bases between. CDR1 MNHNY and CDR2 SVGAGI come from the germline V gene (reference sequence). The CDR3 DNA reads TGTGCCAGCAGTCCGCAGGGTGCTGGCGGAAACACCATATATTTT. Amino acid sequence: CASSPQGAGGNTIYF.